Listed below are T cell receptor beta chains from one sample, sequenced in a study of CD8+ T cells in alopecia areata. The assay was immunoSEQ multiplex PCR, and TCRdb's table has in-frame clones only and misses some. The table shows approximately 210,000 clones, with less than 65% occurring only once. Here the sequenced sample was CD4+ T cells sorted from blood, taken at week 24, from a patient treated with tofacitinib. The receptors originated from a human donor with alopecia areata. CDR3s include the opening cysteine and the closing phenylalanine or tryptophan. The D gene is left open where the match is weak. Not all rows give a size; the values are once, few, many and, for expanded clones, a class.

V gene	J gene	D gene	clone size	CDR3 DNA	CDR3 protein
TRBV29-1	TRBJ1-2	.	.	TGCAGCGTTGAATTTGACAGGTCCAACTATGGCTACACCTTC	CSVEFDRSNYGYTF
TRBV5-6	TRBJ2-7	.	.	TGTGCCAGCAGCTTGAGGACAGTCATCCGAGAGCAGTACTTC	CASSLRTVIREQYF
TRBV10-3	TRBJ1-6	.	once	TGTGCCATCAGTGAGATGGGGAGAGATTCACCCCTCCACTTT	CAISEMGRDSPLHF
TRBV29-1	TRBJ2-7	TRBD1	few	TGCAGCGTCGCACAGGGGAAGGAGCAGTACTTC	CSVAQGKEQYF
TRBV5-6	TRBJ2-3	.	.	TGTGCCAGCAGCTTGGAGCATACGCAGTATTTT	CASSLEHTQYF
TRBV10-3	TRBJ1-6	TRBD1	few	TGTGCCACCGGACAGGGCTATAATTCACCCCTCCACTTT	CATGQGYNSPLHF
TRBV19	TRBJ2-7	.	.	TGTGCCAGTAGTATAGCAGGATCCGGCTACGAGCAGTACTTC	CASSIAGSGYEQYF
TRBV11-2	TRBJ2-1	.	few	TGTGCCAGCAGCTCTACTAGCCTAGCCTACAATGAGCAGTTCTTC	CASSSTSLAYNEQFF
TRBV29-1	TRBJ2-3	.	.	TGCAGCGTGAGGGGCTTGGCTCTAACAGATACGCAGTATTTT	CSVRGLALTDTQYF
TRBV29-1	TRBJ1-2	.	.	TGCAGCGTTGAGGAGGGTAGTGGCTACACCTTC	CSVEEGSGYTF
TRBV4-3	TRBJ2-5	.	.	TGCGCCAGCAGCCAAGATGGGCTATCGACCGAGACCCAGTACTTC	CASSQDGLSTETQYF
TRBV18	TRBJ1-2	TRBD1	few	TGTGCCAGCTCACCTGGGACAGACTATGGCTACACCTTC	CASSPGTDYGYTF
TRBV29-1	TRBJ2-7	.	.	TGCAGCGTTGTCCAGCCAGGCTACGAGCAGTACTTC	CSVVQPGYEQYF
TRBV7-8	TRBJ1-2	.	.	TGTGCCAGCAGCTCAGACTACTATGGCTACACCTTC	CASSSDYYGYTF
TRBV29-1	TRBJ1-2	.	.	TGCAGCGTCGGGACGATCCTAAAAGGCTACACCTTC	CSVGTILKGYTF
TRBV6-6	TRBJ2-3	TRBD2	.	TGTGCCAGCAGAGTTAGCGGGAACACAGATACGCAGTATTTT	CASRVSGNTDTQYF
TRBV25-1	TRBJ1-4	.	many	TGTGCCAGCAGTGCAACCGGGACAGAAAAACTGTTTTTT	CASSATGTEKLFF
TRBV29-1	TRBJ1-2	.	.	TGCAGCGTTGCCGAAGAGTTATATGGCTACACCTTC	CSVAEELYGYTF